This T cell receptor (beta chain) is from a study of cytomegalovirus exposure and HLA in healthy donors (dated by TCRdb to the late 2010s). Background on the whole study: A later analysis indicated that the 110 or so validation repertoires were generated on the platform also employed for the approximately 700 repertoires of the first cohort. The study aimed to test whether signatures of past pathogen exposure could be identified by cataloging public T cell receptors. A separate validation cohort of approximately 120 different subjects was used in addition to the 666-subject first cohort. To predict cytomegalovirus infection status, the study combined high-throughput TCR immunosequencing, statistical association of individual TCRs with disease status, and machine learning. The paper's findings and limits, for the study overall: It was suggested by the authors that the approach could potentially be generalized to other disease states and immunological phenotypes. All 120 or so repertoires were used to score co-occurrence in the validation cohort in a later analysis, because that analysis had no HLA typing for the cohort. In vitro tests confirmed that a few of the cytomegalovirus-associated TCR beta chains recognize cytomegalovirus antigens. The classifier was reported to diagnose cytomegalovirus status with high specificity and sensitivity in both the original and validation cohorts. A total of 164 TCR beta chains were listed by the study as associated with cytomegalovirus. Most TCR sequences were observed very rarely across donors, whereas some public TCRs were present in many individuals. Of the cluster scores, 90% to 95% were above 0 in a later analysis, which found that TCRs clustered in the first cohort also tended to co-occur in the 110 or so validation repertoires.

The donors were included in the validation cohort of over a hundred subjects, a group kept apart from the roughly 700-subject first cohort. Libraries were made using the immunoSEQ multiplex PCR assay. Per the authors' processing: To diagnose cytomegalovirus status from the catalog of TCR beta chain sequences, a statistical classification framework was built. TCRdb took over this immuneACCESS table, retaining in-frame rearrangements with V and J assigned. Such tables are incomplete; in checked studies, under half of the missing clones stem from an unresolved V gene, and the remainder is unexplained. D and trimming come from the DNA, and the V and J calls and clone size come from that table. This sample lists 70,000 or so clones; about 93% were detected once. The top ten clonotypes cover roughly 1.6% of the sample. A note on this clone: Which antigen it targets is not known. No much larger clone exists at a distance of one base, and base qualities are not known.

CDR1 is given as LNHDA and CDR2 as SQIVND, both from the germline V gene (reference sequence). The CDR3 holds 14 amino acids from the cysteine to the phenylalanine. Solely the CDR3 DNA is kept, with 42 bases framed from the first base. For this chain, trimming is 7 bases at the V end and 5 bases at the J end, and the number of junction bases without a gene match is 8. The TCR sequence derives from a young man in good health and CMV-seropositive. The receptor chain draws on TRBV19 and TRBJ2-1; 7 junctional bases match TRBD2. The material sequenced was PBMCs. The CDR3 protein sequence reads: CASTKAGFHNEQFF. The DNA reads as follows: TGTGCCAGTACTAAAGCGGGGTTCCACAATGAGCAGTTCTTC.